This is a list of T cell receptor beta chains from one sample in a study of spatial heterogeneity in lung cancer. TCRdb reprocessed the 5' RACE reads with MiXCR, giving one entry per CDR3 protein. The sample includes approximately 9,500 distinct CDR3 sequences, roughly 12% of them seen just once. Source: lung tumor tissue, taken at surgery. These receptors all stem from a male donor with early-stage non-small cell lung cancer. The CDR3 runs from the conserved cysteine through the conserved F or W. The D gene is left open where the match is weak. A clone size is listed for some rows: how often the clone was seen (once, few, many), or a class if it is expanded.

clone size: many
D gene: TRBD1
J gene: TRBJ2-7
V gene: TRBV15
CDR3 protein: CATSRGDRKSYEQYF
CDR3 DNA: TGTGCCACCAGCAGAGGGGACAGGAAATCCTACGAGCAGTACTTC

clone size: medium-sized
D gene: TRBD1
J gene: TRBJ1-2
V gene: TRBV12-3/TRBV12-4
CDR3 protein: CASRKGAPGYGYTF
CDR3 DNA: TGTGCCAGCAGAAAGGGGGCACCGGGCTATGGCTACACCTTC

clone size: many
D gene: NA
J gene: TRBJ2-3
V gene: TRBV7-9
CDR3 protein: CASSFKAQRTDTQYF
CDR3 DNA: TGTGCCAGCAGCTTTAAAGCCCAACGCACAGATACGCAGTATTTT

clone size: few
D gene: NA
J gene: TRBJ1-2
V gene: TRBV7-8
CDR3 protein: CASSPQYTGKYGYTF
CDR3 DNA: TGTGCCAGCAGCCCCCAATATACAGGGAAATATGGCTACACCTTC

clone size: many
D gene: NA
J gene: TRBJ2-7
V gene: TRBV6-2/TRBV6-3
CDR3 protein: CASSLNYEQYF
CDR3 DNA: TGTGCCAGCAGTTTGAACTACGAGCAGTACTTC

clone size: NA
D gene: NA
J gene: TRBJ2-3
V gene: TRBV2
CDR3 protein: CAAGQVADTQYF
CDR3 DNA: TGTGCCGCAGGGCAGGTGGCAGATACGCAGTATTTT

clone size: many
D gene: TRBD1
J gene: TRBJ2-3
V gene: TRBV3-1
CDR3 protein: CASSQRGQGADTQYF
CDR3 DNA: TGTGCCAGCAGCCAGAGGGGACAGGGCGCAGATACGCAGTATTTT

clone size: medium-sized
D gene: NA
J gene: TRBJ2-1
V gene: TRBV9
CDR3 protein: CASSARAFSENEQFF
CDR3 DNA: TGTGCCAGCAGCGCCCGAGCTTTTTCTGAGAATGAGCAGTTCTTC

clone size: many
D gene: NA
J gene: TRBJ1-2
V gene: TRBV7-2
CDR3 protein: CASSSNYGYTF
CDR3 DNA: TGTGCCAGCAGCTCTAACTATGGCTACACCTTC

clone size: medium-sized
D gene: NA
J gene: TRBJ2-7
V gene: TRBV3-1
CDR3 protein: CASSQEPGHYEQYF
CDR3 DNA: TGTGCCAGCAGCCAAGAACCGGGACACTACGAGCAGTACTTC

clone size: NA
D gene: TRBD2
J gene: TRBJ2-3
V gene: TRBV7-2
CDR3 protein: CASSRTSGSADTQYF
CDR3 DNA: TGTGCCAGCAGCCGTACTAGCGGGAGCGCAGATACGCAGTATTTT

clone size: medium-sized
D gene: TRBD1
J gene: TRBJ1-5
V gene: TRBV7-6
CDR3 protein: CASSSPPNRRDRVFQPQHF
CDR3 DNA: TGTGCCAGCAGCTCTCCTCCCAATCGCCGGGACAGGGTTTTTCAGCCCCAGCATTTT

clone size: medium-sized
D gene: TRBD2
J gene: TRBJ2-5
V gene: TRBV7-6
CDR3 protein: CASSWTSQETQYF
CDR3 DNA: TGTGCCAGCAGCTGGACTAGCCAAGAGACCCAGTACTTC

clone size: NA
D gene: NA
J gene: TRBJ2-2
V gene: TRBV4-1
CDR3 protein: CASSQEQGTLNTGELFF
CDR3 DNA: TGCGCCAGCAGCCAAGAACAGGGAACACTGAACACCGGGGAGCTGTTTTTT

clone size: large
D gene: NA
J gene: TRBJ1-2
V gene: TRBV7-6
CDR3 protein: CASSPGPYGYTF
CDR3 DNA: TGTGCCAGCAGCCCTGGACCCTATGGCTACACCTTC

clone size: many
D gene: NA
J gene: TRBJ1-2
V gene: TRBV20-1
CDR3 protein: CSASLAGEHGYTF
CDR3 DNA: TGCAGTGCTTCATTAGCAGGGGAACATGGCTACACCTTC

clone size: medium-sized
D gene: NA
J gene: TRBJ2-1
V gene: TRBV20-1
CDR3 protein: CSARRLNFSYNEQFF
CDR3 DNA: TGCAGTGCTAGGAGACTGAATTTCTCCTACAATGAGCAGTTCTTC

clone size: NA
D gene: NA
J gene: TRBJ2-6
V gene: TRBV7-2
CDR3 protein: CASSLRKSSATNVLTF
CDR3 DNA: TGTGCCAGCAGCTTAAGAAAGAGCTCTGCGACCAACGTCCTGACTTTC

clone size: many
D gene: NA
J gene: TRBJ2-2
V gene: TRBV20-1
CDR3 protein: CSASGQTGELFF
CDR3 DNA: TGCAGTGCTTCCGGGCAGACCGGGGAGCTGTTTTTT

clone size: NA
D gene: TRBD1
J gene: TRBJ1-5
V gene: TRBV12-3/TRBV12-4
CDR3 protein: CASSDTGGNQPQHF
CDR3 DNA: TGTGCCAGCAGTGATACAGGGGGCAATCAGCCCCAGCATTTT

clone size: many
D gene: NA
J gene: TRBJ2-6
V gene: TRBV12-3/TRBV12-4
CDR3 protein: CASRTGPGIIRSGANVLTF
CDR3 DNA: TGTGCCAGCAGAACTGGGCCAGGAATCATTAGGTCTGGGGCCAACGTCCTGACTTTC

clone size: medium-sized
D gene: NA
J gene: TRBJ2-7
V gene: TRBV10-3
CDR3 protein: CAISGLGKAYEQYF
CDR3 DNA: TGTGCCATCAGTGGACTAGGGAAAGCCTACGAGCAGTACTTC

clone size: medium-sized
D gene: NA
J gene: TRBJ2-7
V gene: TRBV29-1
CDR3 protein: CSVDGGGGYEQYF
CDR3 DNA: TGCAGCGTTGATGGGGGAGGCGGCTACGAGCAGTACTTC

clone size: many
D gene: TRBD1
J gene: TRBJ2-2
V gene: TRBV18
CDR3 protein: CASSTGQAGELFF
CDR3 DNA: TGTGCCAGCTCAACAGGACAGGCCGGGGAGCTGTTTTTT

clone size: medium-sized
D gene: NA
J gene: TRBJ2-1
V gene: TRBV7-9
CDR3 protein: CASSLDWANEQFF
CDR3 DNA: TGTGCCAGCAGCCTGGACTGGGCGAATGAGCAGTTCTTC

clone size: NA
D gene: TRBD1
J gene: TRBJ1-1
V gene: TRBV20-1
CDR3 protein: CSAPTGGQEAFF
CDR3 DNA: TGCAGTGCTCCTACAGGGGGCCAGGAAGCTTTCTTT

clone size: few
D gene: TRBD1
J gene: TRBJ2-5
V gene: TRBV11-2
CDR3 protein: CASSFGQGQETQYF
CDR3 DNA: TGTGCCAGCAGCTTTGGACAGGGCCAAGAGACCCAGTACTTC

clone size: medium-sized
D gene: NA
J gene: TRBJ2-3
V gene: TRBV5-1
CDR3 protein: CASSLSGTTYGTQYF
CDR3 DNA: TGCGCCAGCAGTTTGTCGGGGACGACTTACGGTACGCAGTATTTT

clone size: many
D gene: TRBD1
J gene: TRBJ1-4
V gene: TRBV4-1
CDR3 protein: CASSQGDRGIVEKLFF
CDR3 DNA: TGCGCCAGCAGCCAAGGGGACAGGGGTATAGTTGAAAAACTGTTTTTT

clone size: many
D gene: NA
J gene: TRBJ2-7
V gene: TRBV7-2
CDR3 protein: CASSSQYEQYF
CDR3 DNA: TGTGCCAGCAGCTCGCAGTACGAGCAGTACTTC

clone size: many
D gene: NA
J gene: TRBJ2-1
V gene: TRBV4-1
CDR3 protein: CASSQDRTGRDNEQFF
CDR3 DNA: TGCGCCAGCAGCCAAGACAGGACTGGGCGGGACAATGAGCAGTTCTTC

clone size: medium-sized
D gene: NA
J gene: TRBJ2-4
V gene: TRBV21-1
CDR3 protein: CASSKARTNAKNIQYF
CDR3 DNA: TGTGCCAGCAGCAAAGCAAGGACTAACGCCAAAAACATTCAGTACTTC

clone size: many
D gene: NA
J gene: TRBJ1-2
V gene: TRBV4-3
CDR3 protein: CASSQGIGGLNYGYTF
CDR3 DNA: TGCGCCAGCAGCCAAGGTATCGGGGGGCTGAACTATGGCTACACCTTC

clone size: NA
D gene: TRBD1
J gene: TRBJ1-6
V gene: TRBV15
CDR3 protein: CATSTYRGNNSPLHF
CDR3 DNA: TGTGCCACCAGCACCTACAGGGGTAATAATTCACCCCTCCACTTT

clone size: many
D gene: TRBD1
J gene: TRBJ2-2
V gene: TRBV12-3/TRBV12-4
CDR3 protein: CASRPPGQGNTGELFF
CDR3 DNA: TGTGCCAGCAGGCCCCCGGGACAGGGTAACACCGGGGAGCTGTTTTTT

clone size: many
D gene: NA
J gene: TRBJ2-7
V gene: TRBV9
CDR3 protein: CASSVGGVGSYEQYF
CDR3 DNA: TGTGCCAGCAGCGTTGGGGGAGTGGGGTCCTACGAGCAGTACTTC

clone size: many
D gene: NA
J gene: TRBJ2-3
V gene: TRBV20-1
CDR3 protein: CSARDSGTDTQYF
CDR3 DNA: TGCAGTGCTAGGGACTCCGGCACAGATACGCAGTATTTT

clone size: many
D gene: TRBD1
J gene: TRBJ2-3
V gene: TRBV20-1
CDR3 protein: CSARTGGTDTQYF
CDR3 DNA: TGCAGTGCTAGGACAGGGGGCACAGATACGCAGTATTTT

clone size: NA
D gene: TRBD1
J gene: TRBJ1-2
V gene: TRBV6-6
CDR3 protein: CASSPPGQGRGYTF
CDR3 DNA: TGTGCCAGCAGTCCGCCGGGACAGGGGAGAGGCTACACCTTC

clone size: medium-sized
D gene: NA
J gene: TRBJ1-2
V gene: TRBV6-1
CDR3 protein: CATRQNYGYTF
CDR3 DNA: TGTGCCACACGACAGAACTATGGCTACACCTTC

clone size: many
D gene: TRBD1
J gene: TRBJ1-2
V gene: TRBV5-4
CDR3 protein: CASSLDRANYGYTF
CDR3 DNA: TGTGCCAGCAGCTTAGACAGGGCTAACTATGGCTACACCTTC

clone size: many
D gene: NA
J gene: TRBJ1-1
V gene: TRBV12-3/TRBV12-4
CDR3 protein: CASSYGVGSKAFF
CDR3 DNA: TGTGCCAGCAGTTACGGAGTGGGGAGTAAAGCTTTCTTT

clone size: NA
D gene: TRBD2
J gene: TRBJ2-7
V gene: TRBV5-5
CDR3 protein: CASGLAGAYEQYF
CDR3 DNA: TGTGCCAGCGGGCTAGCGGGGGCCTACGAGCAGTACTTC

clone size: many
D gene: TRBD2
J gene: TRBJ2-3
V gene: TRBV7-9
CDR3 protein: CASSPRSGIEDTQYF
CDR3 DNA: TGTGCCAGCAGCCCACGGAGCGGGATCGAGGATACGCAGTATTTT

clone size: NA
D gene: NA
J gene: TRBJ2-1
V gene: TRBV11-2
CDR3 protein: CASSYRSSSEQFF
CDR3 DNA: TGTGCCAGCAGCTACCGATCGAGTAGTGAGCAGTTCTTC

clone size: many
D gene: TRBD2
J gene: TRBJ2-3
V gene: TRBV7-9
CDR3 protein: CATYGLGTWDTQYF
CDR3 DNA: TGTGCCACCTACGGACTAGGGACTTGGGATACGCAGTATTTT

clone size: NA
D gene: TRBD1
J gene: TRBJ2-3
V gene: TRBV5-1
CDR3 protein: CASSSGTGGRGTDTQYF
CDR3 DNA: TGCGCCAGCAGTTCCGGGACAGGGGGCCGGGGCACAGATACGCAGTATTTT

clone size: many
D gene: TRBD2
J gene: TRBJ2-2
V gene: TRBV3-1
CDR3 protein: CASSLSSGRTGELFF
CDR3 DNA: TGTGCCAGCAGCCTGTCTAGCGGGAGGACCGGGGAGCTGTTTTTT

clone size: NA
D gene: NA
J gene: TRBJ1-2
V gene: TRBV29-1
CDR3 protein: CSTTTGPNYGYTF
CDR3 DNA: TGCAGCACGACAACAGGGCCTAACTATGGCTACACCTTC

clone size: many
D gene: NA
J gene: TRBJ1-2
V gene: TRBV7-8
CDR3 protein: CASSLARIGVFTEKTNYGYTF
CDR3 DNA: TGTGCCAGCAGCTTAGCCAGAATCGGGGTCTTTACCGAAAAGACCAACTATGGCTACACCTTC

clone size: medium-sized
D gene: TRBD1
J gene: TRBJ1-4
V gene: TRBV6-1
CDR3 protein: CASSVDRFNEKLFF
CDR3 DNA: TGTGCCAGCAGCGTGGACAGGTTTAATGAAAAACTGTTTTTT

clone size: medium-sized
D gene: TRBD1
J gene: TRBJ2-3
V gene: TRBV27
CDR3 protein: CASSPRTGGDTQYF
CDR3 DNA: TGTGCCAGCAGTCCTAGGACAGGGGGTGATACGCAGTATTTT

clone size: medium-sized
D gene: TRBD1
J gene: TRBJ1-2
V gene: TRBV29-1
CDR3 protein: CSVLGDRAFYGYTF
CDR3 DNA: TGCAGCGTACTGGGAGACAGGGCTTTCTATGGCTACACCTTC

clone size: NA
D gene: NA
J gene: TRBJ1-4
V gene: TRBV7-2
CDR3 protein: CASRSTAWVGKLFF
CDR3 DNA: TGTGCCAGCAGGTCGACAGCCTGGGTTGGAAAACTGTTTTTT

clone size: medium-sized
D gene: NA
J gene: TRBJ1-5
V gene: TRBV5-1
CDR3 protein: CASSLLPGGNQPQHF
CDR3 DNA: TGCGCCAGCAGCTTGCTTCCGGGGGGCAATCAGCCCCAGCATTTT